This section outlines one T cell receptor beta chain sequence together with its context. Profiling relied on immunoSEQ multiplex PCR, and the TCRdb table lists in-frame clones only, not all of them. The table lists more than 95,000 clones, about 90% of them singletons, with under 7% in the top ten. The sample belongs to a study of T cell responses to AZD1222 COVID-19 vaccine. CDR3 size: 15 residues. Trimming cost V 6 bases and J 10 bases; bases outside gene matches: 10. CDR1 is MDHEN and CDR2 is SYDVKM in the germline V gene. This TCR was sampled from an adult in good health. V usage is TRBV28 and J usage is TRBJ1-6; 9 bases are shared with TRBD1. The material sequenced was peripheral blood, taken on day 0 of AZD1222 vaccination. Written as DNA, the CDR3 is TGTGCCAGCAGCGTCCCGGGACAGGGAGGGTCACCCCTCCACTTT. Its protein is CASSVPGQGGSPLHF.